This entry lists 29 T cell receptor beta chains sequenced from one sample in a study of blood T cells in healthy people across ages. Through a sample-barcoded 5' primer and a J-beta primer mix, a second PCR was run for about 6 to 12 cycles. TCRdb redid the calling of the 5' RACE reads with MiXCR, one entry per CDR3 protein. The table includes about 970,000 distinct CDR3 sequences, about 53% detected once. The sample was blood. All receptors come from a woman between 55 and 75 years old in good health.

Comment on this clonotype: Germline and junction disagree at one end, which may indicate a read error. The chain uses TRBV29-1 and TRBJ2-1; no definite D call. Germline V CDR1 and CDR2: SQVTM, ANQGSEA. The CDR3 totals 12 residues. DNA for the CDR3: TGCAGCGTCGACCAGACCTACAATAAGCAGTTCTTC. Translated: CSVDQTYNKQFF.

The rearrangement joins TRBV7-2 to TRBJ2-7; maybe TRBD2 (6 bases). The DNA end is a closer match to TRBJ2-5, so the J assignment may be wrong. The CDR3 runs to 16 residues. Germline CDR1 SGHTA, CDR2 FQGNSA. CDR3 loop: CASSLVAGRVRETQYF. CDR3 DNA: TGTGCCAGCAGCTTAGTGGCGGGAAGGGTTAGGGAGACCCAGTACTTC.

This sequence joins TRBV6-2 or TRBV6-3 and TRBJ2-5; perhaps TRBD2 as D (5 bases). Trimming left V 6 bases short and J 0 bases short, with 11 bases between. Germline V gives CDR1 MNHEY, CDR2 SVGEGT. CDR3 length: 14 residues. DNA for the CDR3: TGTGCCAGCAGCCGCCGAGCGGACCAAGAGACCCAGTACTTC. Its translation is CASSRRADQETQYF.

The rearrangement joins TRBV29-1 to TRBJ2-1; TRBD2 might be the D (6 bases). The V end lost 8 bases, the J end lost 0 bases, and 17 bases lay between the germline ends. The germline gives CDR1 SQVTM, CDR2 ANQGSEA. The CDR3 runs 15 residues. CDR3: CSFGGPRSSYNEQFF. The DNA of the CDR3 is TGCAGCTTTGGAGGGCCCCGAAGCTCCTACAATGAGCAGTTCTTC.

Concerning this clonotype itself: This sequence may be a read error, since a much larger clone differs from it by one base. The genes are TRBV3-1 and TRBJ2-6; maybe TRBD1 (7 bases). Germline values: CDR1 LGHDT, CDR2 YNNKEL (reference sequence). V shed 8 bases and J shed 2 bases, with 13 bases lying between them. The CDR3 is 15 residues long. DNA of the CDR3: TGTGCCAGCGGCCGCGGGACAGCTGGGGCCAACGTCCTGACTTTC. It encodes CASGRGTAGANVLTF. The full variable domain, its missing parts supplied by reference TRBV3-1 and TRBJ2-6, is DTAVSQTPKYLVTQMGNDKSIKCEQNLGHDTMYWYKQDSKKFLKIMFSYNNKELIINETVPNRFSPKSPDKAHLNLHINSLELGDSAVYFCASGRGTAGANVLTFGAGSRLTVL.

This clonotype came up a few times. The J gene is TRBJ2-1, the V gene TRBV10-3, with 8 bases aligning to TRBD2. The germline V gene encodes CDR1 ENHRY and CDR2 SYGVKD. Trimming cost V 0 bases and J 5 bases; bases outside gene matches: 6. The CDR3 consists of 16 residues. The CDR3 sequence is CAISESGAGADNEQFF. The CDR3 nucleotides are TGTGCCATCAGTGAGTCAGGAGCGGGAGCGGACAATGAGCAGTTCTTC.

This rearrangement joins TRBV18 to TRBJ2-5, with 9 bases matching TRBD1. The CDR3 contains 14 residues. The germline CDR1 and CDR2 sequences are KGHSH and LQKENI. The J segment lost 5 bases and the V segment lost 7 bases, leaving 8 bases of the junction unmatched. The CDR3 region is CASYRDRARETQYF. The CDR3 region has the DNA TGTGCCAGCTACCGGGACAGGGCGCGGGAGACCCAGTACTTC.

This chain uses TRBV4-1 with TRBJ2-7, with 10 bases that match TRBD2. CDR1 is MGHRA and CDR2 is YSYEKL in the germline V gene. V lost 2 bases and J lost 3; bases outside the gene matches: 4. The CDR3 covers 15 residues. As DNA, the CDR3 is TGCGCCAGCAGCCAACTAGCGGGAGCGTTCTACGAGCAGTACTTC. Its translation is CASSQLAGAFYEQYF.

J is TRBJ1-2 and V is TRBV9, with D possibly TRBD1 on 6 matching bases. Per germline, CDR1 SGDLS and CDR2 YYNGEE. CDR3 length: 16 amino acids. Trimming removed 4 bases from V and 2 bases from J, with 18 bases in between. As DNA, the CDR3 is TGTGCCAGCAGCCCCAGGGACGGGGGGCCAAACTATGGCTACACCTTC. Its protein product is CASSPRDGGPNYGYTF.

A remark on this clonotype: One end of the junction fails to match germline, which may point to a read error. CDR3 nucleotides: TGTGTCAGCAGCTTACAGGGGTTCTACAAGCAGTACTTC. The encoded protein is CVSSLQGFYKQYF. The J gene is TRBJ2-4, the V gene TRBV5-6; the match to TRBD1 covers 7 bases. CDR1 is SGHDT, CDR2 YYEEEE, per germline. The CDR3 loop spans 13 amino acids.

The chain couples TRBV2 to TRBJ2-1; 10 bases fit TRBD1. This CDR3 is 16 amino acids long. V gave up 0 bases and J gave up 7 bases; unmatched junction bases: 6. Germline CDR1 and CDR2: SNHLY and FYNNEI. The CDR3 nucleotides are TGTGCCAGCAGTGAAGCGCGAGACAGGGGGCTTAATGAGCAGTTCTTC. Translating gives CASSEARDRGLNEQFF.

The table lists this clonotype with a count of one. The gene calls are TRBV28 and TRBJ2-1, with D unresolved. This CDR3 has 13 amino acids. V was pared by 5 bases and J by 3 bases, with 8 bases between. Germline V CDR1 and CDR2: MDHEN, SYDVKM. CDR3 amino acids: CASSARIYNEQFF. Here the CDR3 DNA reads TGTGCCAGCAGTGCCAGGATCTACAATGAGCAGTTCTTC.

This clonotype came up a few times. The chain carries TRBV28 and TRBJ2-5; no definite D call. Trimming removed 7 bases at V and 2 bases at J, with 20 bases between. The CDR3 covers 16 residues. Per germline, CDR1 MDHEN and CDR2 SYDVKM. The CDR3 region is CASKIRAYIQQETQYF. The CDR3 region has the DNA TGTGCCAGCAAGATTCGGGCTTACATCCAACAAGAGACCCAGTACTTC.

This clonotype was seen a few times. The chain joins TRBV5-5 to TRBJ2-7; 7 bases align to TRBD2. Trimming cost V 0 bases and J 3 bases; bases outside gene matches: 6. The CDR3 contains 15 residues. Germline V CDR1 and CDR2: SGHKS, YYEKEE (reference sequence). Here the CDR3 reads CASSLEGTTFYEQYF. The CDR3 DNA is TGTGCCAGCAGCTTGGAGGGGACTACCTTCTACGAGCAGTACTTC.

The chain combines TRBV19 with TRBJ2-7, with D possibly being TRBD1 (6 bases). Germline V lookup: CDR1 LNHDA, CDR2 SQIVND (reference sequence). This CDR3 comprises 13 residues. The germline V and J ends were trimmed by 2 bases and 4 bases, with 9 bases remaining between them. CDR3 protein: CASSIRDRYEQYF. The CDR3 DNA is TGTGCCAGTAGTATACGCGACAGGTACGAGCAGTACTTC.

This rearrangement joins TRBV27 to TRBJ1-4; unclear D gene. Between the trimmed V and J ends, which lost 8 bases and 0 bases, there was a span of 19 bases. Germline V lookup: CDR1 MNHEY, CDR2 SMNVEV (reference sequence). This CDR3 has 17 amino acids. The CDR3 bases are TGTGCCAGCCTCCCCCGAGTGTCGGATGCAACTAATGAAAAACTGTTTTTT. This sequence encodes CASLPRVSDATNEKLFF.

This chain links TRBV7-2 with TRBJ2-7; 8 nucleotides align to TRBD1. The CDR3 is 20 residues long. Germline loops: CDR1 SGHTA, CDR2 FQGNSA. V trimming: 5 bases; J trimming: 4 bases; junction bases outside the gene matches: 25. CDR3 residues: CASSLEPGTGFRGRPYEQYF. The DNA for the CDR3 is TGTGCCAGCAGCCTAGAACCCGGGACAGGCTTCCGCGGACGGCCATACGAGCAGTACTTC. The variable domain in full, with the rest retrieved from reference TRBV7-2 and TRBJ2-7, is GAGVSQSPSNKVTEKGKDVELRCDPISGHTALYWYRQSLGQGLEFLIYFQGNSAPDKSGLPSDRFSAERTGGSVSTLTIQRTQQEDSAVYLCASSLEPGTGFRGRPYEQYFGPGTRLTVT.

This clonotype turned up a few times. The chain is built from TRBV12-3 or TRBV12-4 and TRBJ2-7; D possibly corresponds to TRBD2 (6 bases). The CDR3 is 17 residues long. V was trimmed by 0 bases and J by 3 bases, leaving 18 bases between them. The CDR3 loop is CASSLALASRGNYEQYF. In nucleotides, the CDR3 is TGTGCCAGCAGTTTAGCGCTGGCTAGCCGGGGGAACTACGAGCAGTACTTC.

This chain uses TRBV7-3 with TRBJ2-6; TRBD1 is a possible D gene (6 bases). V was cut by 5 bases and J by 3 bases, with 8 bases left in between. The CDR3 is made up of 14 amino acids. Germline V gene lookup returns CDR1 SGHTA and CDR2 FQGTGA. In DNA form, the CDR3 reads TGTGCCAGCAGCACAGGGATTGGGGCCAACGTCCTGACTTTC. This gives the protein CASSTGIGANVLTF.

The chain recombines TRBV4-1 with TRBJ1-5, with D tentatively TRBD1 (5 bases). The length of the CDR3 is 14 residues. Germline V gives CDR1 MGHRA, CDR2 YSYEKL. Trimming left V 4 bases short and J 2 bases short, with 9 bases between. The DNA for the CDR3 is TGCGCCAGCAGCCTGAAACAGGGCAATCAGCCCCAGCATTTT. Protein product: CASSLKQGNQPQHF.

The CDR3 protein is CASSLSFGMNDEQFF. The CDR3 bases are TGTGCCAGCAGCTTAAGCTTCGGGATGAACGATGAGCAGTTCTTC. This chain connects TRBV7-2 to TRBJ2-1, with D possibly matching TRBD2 (5 bases). V lost 2 bases and J 8 bases, leaving 16 bases between the germline ends. This CDR3 comprises 15 residues. The germline gives CDR1 SGHTA, CDR2 FQGNSA.

A few counts support this clonotype. The rearrangement uses TRBV19 and TRBJ2-4; 9 positions agree with TRBD2. Germline trimming cut 3 bases from V and 3 bases from J; bases unmatched to any gene: 21. Germline assignment: CDR1 LNHDA and CDR2 SQIVND (reference sequence). The CDR3 loop spans 21 amino acids. This CDR3 reads CASSIWDPGLAVPRVKNIQYF. The CDR3, as DNA: TGTGCCAGTAGTATTTGGGATCCGGGACTAGCAGTACCTAGAGTCAAAAACATTCAGTACTTC.

This chain uses TRBV3-1 with TRBJ2-7, with 8 bases that match TRBD2. The V segment lost 4 bases and the J segment 3 bases; nucleotides outside the gene matches: 14. Germline CDR1 is LGHDT and CDR2 is YNNKEL (reference sequence). CDR3 size: 17 residues. In DNA, the CDR3 is TGTGCCAGCAGCCGCCAGGCAAGAACTAGCGGCCACTACGAGCAGTACTTC. This encodes CASSRQARTSGHYEQYF.

The chain links TRBV15 to TRBJ2-5, with D tentatively TRBD1 (7 bases). The end of the DNA is better explained by TRBJ2-7, so the J call may be wrong. The CDR3 is 16 residues long. CDR1 LNHNV and CDR2 YYDKDF come from the germline V gene (reference sequence). In nucleotides, the CDR3 is TGTGCCACCAGATCAACTGGGCGGGACAGAGAGCACGAGCAGTACTTC. The encoded protein is CATRSTGRDREHEQYF.

The genes are TRBV10-3 and TRBJ1-2, with D unresolved. The CDR3 length is 12 residues. Germline V gene data show CDR1 as ENHRY and CDR2 as SYGVKD. V gave up 6 bases and J gave up 3 bases, with 8 bases separating them. The DNA of the CDR3 is TGTGCCATCAGGACGGACTACTATGGCTACACCTTC. Translated: CAIRTDYYGYTF.

The gene calls are TRBV4-2 and TRBJ1-2; tentative D call: TRBD1 (6 bases). The CDR3 consists of 16 residues. V lost 2 bases and J lost 0, with 13 bases in between. In germline, CDR1 is LGHNA, CDR2 YNFKEQ. The CDR3 DNA reads TGTGCCAGCAGCCAATCAACTGCAGGGGCTAACTATGGCTACACCTTC. Translating gives CASSQSTAGANYGYTF.

The chain combines TRBV6-2 or TRBV6-3 with TRBJ2-1, with a tentative D call TRBD2 (7 bases). The CDR3 extends over 15 amino acids. The V and J ends lost 2 bases and 15 bases respectively, with 23 bases between them. From germline, CDR1 is MNHEY and CDR2 SVGEGT. DNA for the CDR3: TGTGCCAGCAGTTACGTGGGGAGGGGGGAATATGCTCGGTTCTTC. It is translated as CASSYVGRGEYARFF.

The J gene is TRBJ2-3, the V gene TRBV7-2; weak D call: TRBD2 (7 bases). The CDR3 is 16 residues long. Germline V lookup: CDR1 SGHTA, CDR2 FQGNSA. The germline V and J ends were trimmed by 5 bases and 2 bases, with 17 bases remaining between them. CDR3 DNA: TGTGCCAGCAGCCAAGGGGGGGCGGGAAACACAGATACGCAGTATTTT. It translates to CASSQGGAGNTDTQYF.

J is TRBJ2-2 and V is TRBV18; the match to TRBD2 covers 8 bases. V lost 2 bases to trimming and J lost 7 bases; unmatched junction nucleotides: 15. This CDR3 contains 18 residues. CDR1 is KGHSH, CDR2 LQKENI, per germline. The CDR3 DNA reads TGTGCCAGCTCACCAATGGGACTAGAAAACACTCAAAGCGGGGAGCTGTTTTTT. It codes for CASSPMGLENTQSGELFF.